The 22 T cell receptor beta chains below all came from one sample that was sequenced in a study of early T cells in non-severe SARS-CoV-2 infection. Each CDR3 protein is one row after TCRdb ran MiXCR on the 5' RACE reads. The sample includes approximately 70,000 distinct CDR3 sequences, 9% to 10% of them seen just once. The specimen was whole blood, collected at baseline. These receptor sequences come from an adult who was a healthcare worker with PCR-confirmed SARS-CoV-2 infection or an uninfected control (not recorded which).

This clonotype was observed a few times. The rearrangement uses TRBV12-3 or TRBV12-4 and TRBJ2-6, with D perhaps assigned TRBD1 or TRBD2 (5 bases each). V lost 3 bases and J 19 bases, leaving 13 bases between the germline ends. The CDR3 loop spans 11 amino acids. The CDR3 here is CASSFVGEPTF. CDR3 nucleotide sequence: TGTGCCAGCAGTTTCGTAGGGGAGCCCACTTTC.

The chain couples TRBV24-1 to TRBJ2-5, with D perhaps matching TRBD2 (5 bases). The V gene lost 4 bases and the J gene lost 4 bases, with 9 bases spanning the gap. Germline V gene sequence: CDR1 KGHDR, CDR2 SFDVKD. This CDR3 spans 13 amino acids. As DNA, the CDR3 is TGTGCCACCAGTGAAGGGAGCCCAGAGACCCAGTACTTC. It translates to CATSEGSPETQYF.

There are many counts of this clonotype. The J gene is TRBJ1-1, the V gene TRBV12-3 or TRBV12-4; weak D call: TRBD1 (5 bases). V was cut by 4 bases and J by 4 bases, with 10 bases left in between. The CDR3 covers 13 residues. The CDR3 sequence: CASSSTGGTEAFF. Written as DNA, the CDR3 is TGTGCCAGCAGTTCCACAGGAGGCACTGAAGCTTTCTTT.

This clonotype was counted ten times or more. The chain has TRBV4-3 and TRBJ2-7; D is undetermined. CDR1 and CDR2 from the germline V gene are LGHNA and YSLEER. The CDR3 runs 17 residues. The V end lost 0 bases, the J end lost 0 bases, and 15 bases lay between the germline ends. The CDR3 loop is CASSQDHTVPSSYEQYF. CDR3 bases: TGCGCCAGCAGCCAAGATCATACAGTCCCCAGCTCCTACGAGCAGTACTTC.

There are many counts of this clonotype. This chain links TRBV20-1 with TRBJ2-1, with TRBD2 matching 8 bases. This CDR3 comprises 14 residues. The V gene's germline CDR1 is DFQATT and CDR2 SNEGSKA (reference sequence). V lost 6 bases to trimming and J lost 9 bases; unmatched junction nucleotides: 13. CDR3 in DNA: TGCAGTGCAGGCCGGGAGGGCCGGGGTGGTGAGCAGTTCTTC. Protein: CSAGREGRGGEQFF.

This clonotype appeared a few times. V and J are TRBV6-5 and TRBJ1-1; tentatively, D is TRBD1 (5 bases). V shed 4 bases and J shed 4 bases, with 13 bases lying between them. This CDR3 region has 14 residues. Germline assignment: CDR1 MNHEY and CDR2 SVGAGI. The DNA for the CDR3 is TGTGCCAGCAGTTTTGCGGGACGGGTCACTGAAGCTTTCTTT. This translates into CASSFAGRVTEAFF.

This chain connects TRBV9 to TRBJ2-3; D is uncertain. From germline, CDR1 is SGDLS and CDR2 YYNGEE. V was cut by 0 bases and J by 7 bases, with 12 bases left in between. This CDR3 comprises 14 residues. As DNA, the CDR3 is TGTGCCAGCAGCGTAGCCGGCATCCCCAATACGCAGTATTTT. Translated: CASSVAGIPNTQYF.

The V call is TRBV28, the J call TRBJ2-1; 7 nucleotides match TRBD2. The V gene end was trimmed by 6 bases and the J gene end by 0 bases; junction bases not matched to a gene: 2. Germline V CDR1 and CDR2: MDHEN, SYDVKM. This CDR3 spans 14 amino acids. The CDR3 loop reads CASRRGGSYNEQFF. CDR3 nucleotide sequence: TGTGCCAGCAGGCGCGGGGGCTCCTACAATGAGCAGTTCTTC.

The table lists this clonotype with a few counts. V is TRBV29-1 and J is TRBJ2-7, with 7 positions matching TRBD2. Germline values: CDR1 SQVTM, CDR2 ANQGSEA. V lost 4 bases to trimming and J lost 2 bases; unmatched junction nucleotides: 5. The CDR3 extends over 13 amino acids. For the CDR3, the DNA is TGCAGCGTTGTTATTAGCGGGCCCTACGAGCAGTACTTC. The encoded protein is CSVVISGPYEQYF.

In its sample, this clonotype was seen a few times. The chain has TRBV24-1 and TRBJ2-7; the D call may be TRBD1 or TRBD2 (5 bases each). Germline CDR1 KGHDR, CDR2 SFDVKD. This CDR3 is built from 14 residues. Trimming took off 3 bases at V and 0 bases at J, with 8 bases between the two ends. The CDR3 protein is CATSDPGSSYEQYF. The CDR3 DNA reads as TGTGCCACCAGTGATCCAGGGAGCTCCTACGAGCAGTACTTC.

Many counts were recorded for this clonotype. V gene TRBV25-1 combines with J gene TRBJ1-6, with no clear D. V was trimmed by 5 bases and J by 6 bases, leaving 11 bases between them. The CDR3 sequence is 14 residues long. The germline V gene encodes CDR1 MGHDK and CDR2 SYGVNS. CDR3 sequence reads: CASSRAEVNSPLHF. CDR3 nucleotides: TGTGCCAGCAGTAGGGCAGAGGTTAATTCACCCCTCCACTTT.

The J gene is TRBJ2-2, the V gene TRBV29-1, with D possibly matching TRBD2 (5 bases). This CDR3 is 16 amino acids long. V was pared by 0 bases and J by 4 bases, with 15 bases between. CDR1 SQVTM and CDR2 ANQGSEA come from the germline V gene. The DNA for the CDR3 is TGCAGCGTTGAAGATCCGTCGGGGAGAGCCACCGGGGAGCTGTTTTTT. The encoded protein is CSVEDPSGRATGELFF.

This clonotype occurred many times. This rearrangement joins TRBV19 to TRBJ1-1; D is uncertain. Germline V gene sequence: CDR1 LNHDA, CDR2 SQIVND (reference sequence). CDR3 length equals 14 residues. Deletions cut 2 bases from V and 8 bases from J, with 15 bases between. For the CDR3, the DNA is TGTGCCAGTAGTATAAAGGGAGGCTTCGGGGAAGCTTTCTTT. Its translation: CASSIKGGFGEAFF.

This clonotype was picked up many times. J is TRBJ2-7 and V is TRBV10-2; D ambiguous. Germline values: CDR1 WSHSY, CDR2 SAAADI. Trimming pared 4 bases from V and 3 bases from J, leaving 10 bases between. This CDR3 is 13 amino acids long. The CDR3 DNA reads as TGCGCCAGCAGTGTGGCCAGGCTCTACGAGCAGTACTTC. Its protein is CASSVARLYEQYF.

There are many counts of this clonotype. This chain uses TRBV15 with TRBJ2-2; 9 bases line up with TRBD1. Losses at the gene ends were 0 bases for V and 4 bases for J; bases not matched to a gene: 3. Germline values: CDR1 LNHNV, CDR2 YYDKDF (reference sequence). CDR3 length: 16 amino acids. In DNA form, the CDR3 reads TGTGCCACCAGCAGAGACCGGGACAGGGTCACCGGGGAGCTGTTTTTT. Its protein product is CATSRDRDRVTGELFF.

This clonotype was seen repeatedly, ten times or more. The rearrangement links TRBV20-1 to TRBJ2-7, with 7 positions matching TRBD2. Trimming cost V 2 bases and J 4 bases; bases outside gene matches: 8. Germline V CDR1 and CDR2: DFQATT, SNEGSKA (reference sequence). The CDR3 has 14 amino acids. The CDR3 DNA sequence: TGCAGTGCTAGATGGACGGGAGGACCATACGAGCAGTACTTC. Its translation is CSARWTGGPYEQYF.

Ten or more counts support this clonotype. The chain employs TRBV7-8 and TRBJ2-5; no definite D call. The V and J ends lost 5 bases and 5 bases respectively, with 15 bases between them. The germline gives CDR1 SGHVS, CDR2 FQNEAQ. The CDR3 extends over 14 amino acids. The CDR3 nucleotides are TGTGCCAGCAGCCTTGGCGTAAATCTCGAGACCCAGTACTTC. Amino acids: CASSLGVNLETQYF.

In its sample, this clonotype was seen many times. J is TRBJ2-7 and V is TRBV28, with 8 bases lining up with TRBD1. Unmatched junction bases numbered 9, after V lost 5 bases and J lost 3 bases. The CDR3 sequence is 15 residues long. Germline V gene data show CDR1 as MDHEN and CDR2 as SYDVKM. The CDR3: CASSMPGQEVYEQYF. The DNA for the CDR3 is TGTGCCAGCAGTATGCCGGGACAGGAGGTCTACGAGCAGTACTTC.

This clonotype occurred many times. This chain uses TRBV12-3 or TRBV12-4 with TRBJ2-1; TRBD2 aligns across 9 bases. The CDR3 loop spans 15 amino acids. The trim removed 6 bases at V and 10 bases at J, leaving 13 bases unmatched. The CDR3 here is CASSPGGGRDGEQFF. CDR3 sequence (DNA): TGTGCCAGCAGCCCCGGTGGCGGGAGGGATGGGGAGCAGTTCTTC.

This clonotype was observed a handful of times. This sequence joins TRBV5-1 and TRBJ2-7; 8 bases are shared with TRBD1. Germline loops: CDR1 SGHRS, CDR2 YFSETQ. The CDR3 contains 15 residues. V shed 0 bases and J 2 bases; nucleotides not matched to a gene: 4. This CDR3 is CASSLEGQVTYEQYF. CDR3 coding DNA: TGCGCCAGCAGCTTGGAGGGACAGGTAACCTACGAGCAGTACTTC.

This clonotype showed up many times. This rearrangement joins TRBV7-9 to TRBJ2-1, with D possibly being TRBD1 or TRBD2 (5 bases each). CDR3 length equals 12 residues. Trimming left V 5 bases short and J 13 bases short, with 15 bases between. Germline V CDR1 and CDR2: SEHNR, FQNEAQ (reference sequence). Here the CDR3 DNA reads TGTGCCAGCAGCCCGCCTGGGGCTAGCCAGTTCTTC. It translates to CASSPPGASQFF.

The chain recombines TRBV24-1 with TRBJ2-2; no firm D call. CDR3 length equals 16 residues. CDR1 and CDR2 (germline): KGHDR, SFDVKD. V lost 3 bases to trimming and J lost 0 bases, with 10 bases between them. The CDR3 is CATSDVRLTNTGELFF. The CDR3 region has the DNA TGTGCCACCAGTGATGTTCGACTGACGAACACCGGGGAGCTGTTTTTT.